This T cell receptor (beta chain) was observed in a study of glioma-infiltrating T cells. The study's findings and limits: Tissue-blood divergence was below expectation in non-neoplastic patients, above in gliomas. Very few CDR3 sequences were shared between tissue and blood.

TCR alpha and beta CDR3 regions were amplified from RNA using iRepertoire nested multiplex PCR. Tissue mRNA or PBMC total RNA, 100-400 ng, went into one-step reverse transcription and amplification. TCRdb re-called the multiplex PCR reads through MiXCR, storing one row per CDR3 protein. The sample lists under 150,000 distinct CDR3 sequences, 24% occurring once. From germline, CDR1 is LGHDT and CDR2 YNNKEL (reference sequence). J lost 3 bases, V lost 2 bases, and 3 bases had no gene match. The CDR3 totals 14 residues. With respect to this clonotype: Its specificity is not known.

This receptor was identified in a human donor with low-grade glioma or glioblastoma, undergoing nonglioma brain surgery, or in good health (not recorded which). The rearrangement uses TRBV3-1 and TRBJ2-5; 7 bases map to TRBD2. Specimen: glioma tissue, nonneoplastic brain tissue, or PBMCs (not recorded which). The CDR3 spells CASSQRTSEETQYF. Written as DNA, the CDR3 is TGTGCCAGCAGCCAAAGGACTAGTGAAGAGACCCAGTACTTC.